This T cell receptor (beta chain) was captured by sequencing in a study of identical twins listed by TCRdb under 2016. For context, the study as a whole: To test whether fetal clonotypes persist, this study deep-sequenced TCR alpha and beta repertoires from monozygotic twins, from unrelated adults of various ages, and from cord blood. To rule out contamination, the twin experiments were replicated at different times with different library preparation protocols.

Library preparation employed 5' RACE. The sequencer listed for this sample is Illumina HiSeq 2000. Template switching added a universal primer binding site, and the final cDNA carried a unique molecular identifier that allowed TCR cDNA molecules to be counted accurately. First-strand cDNA for TCR alpha and beta chains was synthesized from specific primers in the conserved constant-segment region. To control for contamination, every cDNA library was double barcoded, receiving both a SMART-Mk sample barcode and Illumina barcodes. Two successive PCR steps introduced TruSeq adapter sequences along with Illumina sample barcodes. TCR alpha and beta cDNA libraries were sequenced on the Illumina HiSeq platform with custom primers. The published analysis was carried out like this. Raw reads were processed with MiGEC to extract unique molecular identifiers, and MiXCR was used to determine CDR3 positions. For each individual, recombination models were inferred using an EM algorithm with the repgenHMM and IGoR tools. The analysis of shared clonotypes was done with the tcR package in R, with sharing normalized by the product of cloneset sizes. To study raw recombination free of thymic and clonal selection effects, out-of-frame nonproductive sequences were analyzed. Using fastp at Q25 and MiXCR, TCRdb reprocessed the public reads and kept productive beta chains. Identical CDR3 protein sequences are pooled into one entry, listed with their most common genes and DNA. TCRdb's processing, not the authors', yielded these V and J calls. For this sample there are a few hundred thousand distinct CDR3 sequences; 6.5% appear just once. Just over 14% of the sample is held by the ten biggest clonotypes.

The germline ends are 13 bases apart after V is trimmed by 6 bases and J by 4 bases. Spanning cysteine to phenylalanine, the CDR3 consists of 13 amino acids. The entry retains the CDR3 DNA only, 39 bases that are in frame from base 1. Results and caveats for the whole study, not just this receptor: The excess sharing between twins in beta out-of-frame sequences was weaker because fewer shared sequences reduced the signal-to-noise ratio. Zero-insertion analyses could be partly confounded by invariant T cells such as MAIT and iNKT, though diverse VJ usage argued against such confounding for most clonotypes. Conclusions relied on cross-sectional statistical analysis, since the same donors could not be followed over many years. Abundant cord blood beta clonotypes had fewer insertions, young adult naive repertoires showed a similar but weaker trend, and memory repertoires showed no such trend. In monozygotic twins, out-of-frame TCR alpha sharing was systematically underestimated by recombination models, although the models agreed with sharing between unrelated individuals. Compared with coincidental sharing between unrelated individuals, an excess of low generation-probability sequences was observed among out-of-frame TCR alpha sequences shared between twins.

Every donor was a healthy Caucasian. The twin cohort comprised three pairs of female monozygotic twins, all aged roughly 18 to 30 years. CD4+ and CD8+ T cell populations were isolated with positive isolation kits from Invitrogen. This clonotype was detected a few times. What antigen it recognizes has not been identified. The input lacks base qualities; no much larger clone sits a single base away. These same data were also listed under a study on T cells expressing NK-cell markers. The other study reports the following: Three sorted T-cell subsets (CD3+CD56+NKG2C+, CD3+CD56+NKG2C- and CD3+CD56-NKG2C+) from eight donors had their TCR beta-chain repertoires profiled. Of the eight sequenced donors, seven were found to be HCMV-seropositive and one was found to be HCMV-seronegative. To restrict sorting to alphabetaTCR-expressing T cells, an anti-gammadeltaTCR antibody was added in several experiments. In several donors, the dominant CD3+CD56+NKG2C+ clonotypes were among the top 10 CD8+ clonotypes and accounted for roughly 1.0-8% of CD8+ T cells. Those dominant clonotypes were again the most abundant among CD3+CD56-NKG2C+ cells in a few donors, at roughly 25-60.1%. It remained unclear whether the expanded NKG2C-expressing T cell clones were specific for HCMV antigens. The study sequenced eight donors, all healthy volunteers chosen at random: three men and five women. HCMV-specific IgG was detected in serum with a commercial ELISA kit to determine HCMV serostatus. MIGEC handled demultiplexing of the reads and grouping by UMI, while MiTCR was used to assemble and quantify clonotypes. Only TCR cDNA sequences supported by at least two reads were kept to exclude erroneous sequences. The tcR package was used for downstream repertoire analysis, with clonotypes matched between fractions based on CDR3 nucleotide sequence plus V segment. VDJmatch was used to annotate antigen specificity against VDJdb, with one amino acid substitution allowed in CDR3.

The rearranged chain carries TRBV12-3 or TRBV12-4 and TRBJ2-7, with the D call perhaps TRBD1 or TRBD2, each one matching 5 bases. Material for sequencing was CD8+ T cells sorted from blood. The clonotype comes from a young woman in good health. The DNA sequence follows: TGTGCCAGCAGCCCCGGGACCGAGTACGAGCAGTACTTC. Its translation is CASSPGTEYEQYF.